This TCR beta chain comes out of a study of cytomegalovirus exposure and HLA in healthy donors. Study observations and caveats: Most TCR sequences were seen very rarely across donors, but some public TCRs occurred in many. CMV antigen specificity of a few CMV-associated chains was confirmed in vitro.

The CDR3 extends over 15 amino acids. With 3 bases clipped from V and 2 bases from J, the junction kept 4 bases outside the gene matches. CDR1 and CDR2 (germline): ENHRY, SYGVKD. On this clone: Its target is unknown.

Only in-frame clones appear in the TCRdb table, and some are missing; sequencing was by immunoSEQ multiplex PCR. The data contain around 160,000 clones, around 90% of them singletons. The source of this sequence is a man younger than 35 in good health and CMV-seronegative. Material for sequencing was PBMCs. V and J are TRBV10-3 and TRBJ1-2, with 9 bases fitting TRBD1. The CDR3 DNA sequence: TGTGCCATCAGTGATTCCGGACAGGGGAACTATGGCTACACCTTC. It specifies CAISDSGQGNYGYTF.